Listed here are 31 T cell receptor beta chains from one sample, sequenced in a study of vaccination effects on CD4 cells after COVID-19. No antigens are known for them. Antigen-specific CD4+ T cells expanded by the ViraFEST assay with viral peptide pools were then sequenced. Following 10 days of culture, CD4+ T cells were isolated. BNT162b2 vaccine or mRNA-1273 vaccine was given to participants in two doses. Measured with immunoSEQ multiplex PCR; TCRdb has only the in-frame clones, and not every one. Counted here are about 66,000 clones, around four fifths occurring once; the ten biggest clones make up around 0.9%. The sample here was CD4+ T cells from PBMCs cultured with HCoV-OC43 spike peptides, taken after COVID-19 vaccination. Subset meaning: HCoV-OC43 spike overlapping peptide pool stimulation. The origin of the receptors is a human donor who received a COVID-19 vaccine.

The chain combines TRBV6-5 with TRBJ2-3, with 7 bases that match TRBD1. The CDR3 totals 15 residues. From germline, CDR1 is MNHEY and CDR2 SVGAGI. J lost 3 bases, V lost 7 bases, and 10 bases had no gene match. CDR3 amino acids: CASTAGQASTDTQYF. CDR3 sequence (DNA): TGTGCCAGCACTGCCGGACAGGCGTCAACAGATACGCAGTATTTT.

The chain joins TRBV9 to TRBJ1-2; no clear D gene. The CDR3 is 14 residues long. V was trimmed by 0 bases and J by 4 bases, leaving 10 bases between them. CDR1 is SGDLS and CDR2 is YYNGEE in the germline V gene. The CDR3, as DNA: TGTGCCAGCAGCGTAGGGACGGAGTTCTATGGCTACACCTTC. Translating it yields CASSVGTEFYGYTF.

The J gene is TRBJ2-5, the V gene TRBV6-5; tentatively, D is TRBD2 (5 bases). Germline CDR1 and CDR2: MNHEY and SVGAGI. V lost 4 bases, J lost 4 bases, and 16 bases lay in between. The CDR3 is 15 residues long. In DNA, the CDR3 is TGTGCCAGCAGTTCTGACCCGGGAAGGTCAGAGACCCAGTACTTC. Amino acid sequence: CASSSDPGRSETQYF.

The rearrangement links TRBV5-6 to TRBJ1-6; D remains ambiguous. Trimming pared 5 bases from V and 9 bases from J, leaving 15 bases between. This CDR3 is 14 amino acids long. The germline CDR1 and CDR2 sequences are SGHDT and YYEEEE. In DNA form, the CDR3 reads TGTGCCAGCAGGTACGCGGGAGACGGTTCACCCCTCCACTTT. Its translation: CASRYAGDGSPLHF.

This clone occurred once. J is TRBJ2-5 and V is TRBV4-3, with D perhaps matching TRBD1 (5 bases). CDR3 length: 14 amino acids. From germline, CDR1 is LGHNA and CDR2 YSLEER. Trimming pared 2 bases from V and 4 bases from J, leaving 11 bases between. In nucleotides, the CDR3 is TGCGCCAGCAGCCAACAGGGATTGGGAGAGACCCAGTACTTC. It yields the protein CASSQQGLGETQYF.

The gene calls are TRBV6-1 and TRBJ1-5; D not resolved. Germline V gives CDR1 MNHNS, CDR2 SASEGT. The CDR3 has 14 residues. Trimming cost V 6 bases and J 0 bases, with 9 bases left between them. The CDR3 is CASSAAGSNQPQHF. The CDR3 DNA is TGTGCCAGCAGCGCCGCCGGTAGCAATCAGCCCCAGCATTTT.

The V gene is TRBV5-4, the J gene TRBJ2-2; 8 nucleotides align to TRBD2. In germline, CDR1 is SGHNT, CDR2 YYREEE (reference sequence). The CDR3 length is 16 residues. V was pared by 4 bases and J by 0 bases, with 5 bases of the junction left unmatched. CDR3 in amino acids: CASSDGLAANTGELFF. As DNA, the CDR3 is TGTGCCAGCAGCGACGGACTAGCTGCGAACACCGGGGAGCTGTTTTTT. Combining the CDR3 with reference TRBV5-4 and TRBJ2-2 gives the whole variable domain ETGVTQSPTHLIKTRGQQVTLRCSSQSGHNTVSWYQQALGQGPQFIFQYYREEENGRGNFPPRFSGLQFPNYSSELNVNALELDDSALYLCASSDGLAANTGELFFGEGSRLTVL.

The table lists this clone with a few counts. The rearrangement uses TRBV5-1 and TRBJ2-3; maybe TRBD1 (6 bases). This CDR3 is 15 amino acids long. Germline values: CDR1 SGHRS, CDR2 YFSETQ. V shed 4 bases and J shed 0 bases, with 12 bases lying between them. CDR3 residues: CASSHSGVSTDTQYF. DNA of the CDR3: TGCGCCAGCAGCCATTCAGGGGTGAGCACAGATACGCAGTATTTT.

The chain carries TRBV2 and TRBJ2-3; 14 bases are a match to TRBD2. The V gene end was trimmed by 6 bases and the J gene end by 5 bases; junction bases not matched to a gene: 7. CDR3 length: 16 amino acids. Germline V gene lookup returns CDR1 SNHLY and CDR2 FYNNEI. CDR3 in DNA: TGTGCCAGCAGGGTGACTAGCGGGGGGGCAGGAGATACGCAGTATTTT. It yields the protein CASRVTSGGAGDTQYF.

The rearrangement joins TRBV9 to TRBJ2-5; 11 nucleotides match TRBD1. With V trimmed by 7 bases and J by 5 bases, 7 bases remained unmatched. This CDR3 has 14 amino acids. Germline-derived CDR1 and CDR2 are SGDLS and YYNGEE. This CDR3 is CASSPGQGVETQYF. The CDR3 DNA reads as TGTGCCAGCTCCCCGGGACAGGGGGTGGAGACCCAGTACTTC. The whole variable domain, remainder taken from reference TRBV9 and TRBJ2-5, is DSGVTQTPKHLITATGQRVTLRCSPRSGDLSVYWYQQSLDQGLQFLIQYYNGEERAKGNILERFSAQQFPDLHSELNLSSLELGDSALYFCASSPGQGVETQYFGPGTRLLVL.

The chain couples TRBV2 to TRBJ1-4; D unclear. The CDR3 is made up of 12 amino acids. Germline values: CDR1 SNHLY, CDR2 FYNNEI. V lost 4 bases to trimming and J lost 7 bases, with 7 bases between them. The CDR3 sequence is CASSALAEKLFF. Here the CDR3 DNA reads TGTGCCAGCAGTGCTTTGGCTGAAAAACTGTTTTTT.

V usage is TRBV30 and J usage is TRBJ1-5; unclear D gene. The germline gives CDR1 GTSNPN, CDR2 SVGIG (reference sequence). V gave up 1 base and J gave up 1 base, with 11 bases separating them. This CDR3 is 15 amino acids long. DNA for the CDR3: TGTGCCTGGAGTGCTCAGACTGGCAGCAATCAGCCCCAGCATTTT. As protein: CAWSAQTGSNQPQHF.

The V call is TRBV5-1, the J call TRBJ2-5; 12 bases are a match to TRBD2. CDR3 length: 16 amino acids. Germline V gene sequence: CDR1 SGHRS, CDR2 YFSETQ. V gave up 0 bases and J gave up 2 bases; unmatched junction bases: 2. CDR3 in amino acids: CASSLVLAGGQETQYF. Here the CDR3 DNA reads TGCGCCAGCAGCTTGGTTCTAGCGGGGGGGCAAGAGACCCAGTACTTC.

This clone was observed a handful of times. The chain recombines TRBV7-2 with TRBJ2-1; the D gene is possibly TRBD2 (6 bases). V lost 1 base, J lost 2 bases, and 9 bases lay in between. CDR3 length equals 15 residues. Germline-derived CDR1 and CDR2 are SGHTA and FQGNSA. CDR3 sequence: CASSLERAPYNEQFF. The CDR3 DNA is TGTGCCAGCAGCTTAGAGCGGGCCCCCTACAATGAGCAGTTCTTC. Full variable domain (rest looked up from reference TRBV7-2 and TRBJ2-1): GAGVSQSPSNKVTEKGKDVELRCDPISGHTALYWYRQSLGQGLEFLIYFQGNSAPDKSGLPSDRFSAERTGGSVSTLTIQRTQQEDSAVYLCASSLERAPYNEQFFGPGTRLTVL.

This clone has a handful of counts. The DNA of the CDR3 is TGTGCCAGCAGTACGGACTCAAATTCACCCCTCCACTTT. As protein: CASSTDSNSPLHF. V gene TRBV2 combines with J gene TRBJ1-6; D is unresolved. The CDR3 length is 13 residues. V lost 5 bases to trimming and J lost 7 bases, with 9 bases between them. CDR1 and CDR2 (germline): SNHLY, FYNNEI.

CDR3 bases: TGTGCCAGCAGTTACAACGGGATCTCGTCTGGGGCCAACGTCCTGACTTTC. As protein: CASSYNGISSGANVLTF. V is TRBV6-2 or TRBV6-3 and J is TRBJ2-6; weak D call: TRBD2 (5 bases). CDR1 is MNHEY and CDR2 is SVGEGT in the germline V gene. This CDR3 comprises 17 residues. V gave up 2 bases and J gave up 1 base, with 12 bases separating them.

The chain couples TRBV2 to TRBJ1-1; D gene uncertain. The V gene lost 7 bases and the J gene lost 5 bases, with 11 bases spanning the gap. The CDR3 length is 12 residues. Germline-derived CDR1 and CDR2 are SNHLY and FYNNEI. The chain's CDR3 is CASTQTRTEAFF. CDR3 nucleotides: TGTGCCAGCACCCAAACGAGGACTGAAGCTTTCTTT.

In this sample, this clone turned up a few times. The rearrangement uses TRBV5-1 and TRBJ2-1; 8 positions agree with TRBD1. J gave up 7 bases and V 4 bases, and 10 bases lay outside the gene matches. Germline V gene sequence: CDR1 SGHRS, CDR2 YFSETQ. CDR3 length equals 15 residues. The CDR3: CASSLGQGALNEQFF. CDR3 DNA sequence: TGCGCCAGCAGCCTAGGACAGGGTGCCTTAAATGAGCAGTTCTTC.

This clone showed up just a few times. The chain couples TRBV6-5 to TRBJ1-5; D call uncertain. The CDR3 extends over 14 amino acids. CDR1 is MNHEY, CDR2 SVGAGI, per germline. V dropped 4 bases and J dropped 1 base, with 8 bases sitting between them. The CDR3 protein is CASSSLSSNQPQHF. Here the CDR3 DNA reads TGTGCCAGCAGTTCTCTAAGCAGCAATCAGCCCCAGCATTTT.

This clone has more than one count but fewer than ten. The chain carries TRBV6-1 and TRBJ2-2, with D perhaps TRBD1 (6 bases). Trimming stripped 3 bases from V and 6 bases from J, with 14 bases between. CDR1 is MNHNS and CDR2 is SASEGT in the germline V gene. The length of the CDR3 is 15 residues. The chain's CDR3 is CASSENRVRAGELFF. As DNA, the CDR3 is TGTGCCAGCAGTGAGAACAGGGTTAGGGCCGGGGAGCTGTTTTTT.

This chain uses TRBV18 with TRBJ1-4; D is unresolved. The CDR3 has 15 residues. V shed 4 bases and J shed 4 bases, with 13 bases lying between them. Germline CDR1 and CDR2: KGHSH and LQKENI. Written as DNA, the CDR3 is TGTGCCAGCTCACGGCAGCCCATCCTTAATGAAAAACTGTTTTTT. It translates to CASSRQPILNEKLFF.

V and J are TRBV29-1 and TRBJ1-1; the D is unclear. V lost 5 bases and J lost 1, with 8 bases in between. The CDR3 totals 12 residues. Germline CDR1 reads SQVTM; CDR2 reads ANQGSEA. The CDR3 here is CSVWDGNTEAFF. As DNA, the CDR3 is TGCAGCGTTTGGGATGGGAACACTGAAGCTTTCTTT.

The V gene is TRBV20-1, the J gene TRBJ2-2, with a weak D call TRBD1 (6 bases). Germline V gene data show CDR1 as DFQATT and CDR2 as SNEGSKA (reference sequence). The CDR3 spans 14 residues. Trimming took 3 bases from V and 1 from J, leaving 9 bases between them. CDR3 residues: CSASSTGNTGELFF. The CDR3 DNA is TGCAGTGCTAGTTCGACAGGGAACACCGGGGAGCTGTTTTTT.

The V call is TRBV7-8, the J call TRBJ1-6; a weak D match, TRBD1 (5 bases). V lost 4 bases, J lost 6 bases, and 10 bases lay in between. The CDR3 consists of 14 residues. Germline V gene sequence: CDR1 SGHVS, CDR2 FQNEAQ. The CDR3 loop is CASSSTGANSPLHF. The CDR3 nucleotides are TGTGCCAGCAGCTCAACAGGTGCTAATTCACCCCTCCACTTT.

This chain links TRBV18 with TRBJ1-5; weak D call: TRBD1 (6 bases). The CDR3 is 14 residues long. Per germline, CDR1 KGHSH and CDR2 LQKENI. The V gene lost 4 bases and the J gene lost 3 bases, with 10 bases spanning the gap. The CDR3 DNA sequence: TGTGCCAGCTCACAACAGGGTGCCAATCAGCCCCAGCATTTT. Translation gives CASSQQGANQPQHF.

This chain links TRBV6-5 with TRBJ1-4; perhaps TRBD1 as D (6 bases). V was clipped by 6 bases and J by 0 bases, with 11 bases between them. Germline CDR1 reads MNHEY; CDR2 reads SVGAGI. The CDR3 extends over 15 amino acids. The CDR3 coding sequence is TGTGCCAGCAGCCCCGGGACAACAACTAATGAAAAACTGTTTTTT. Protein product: CASSPGTTTNEKLFF.

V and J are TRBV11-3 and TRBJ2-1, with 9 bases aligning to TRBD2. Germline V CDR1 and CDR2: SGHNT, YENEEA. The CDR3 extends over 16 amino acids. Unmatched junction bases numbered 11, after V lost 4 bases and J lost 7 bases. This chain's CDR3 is CASSSEERGVGNEQFF. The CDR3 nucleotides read TGTGCCAGCAGCTCTGAAGAGCGGGGGGTGGGGAATGAGCAGTTCTTC.

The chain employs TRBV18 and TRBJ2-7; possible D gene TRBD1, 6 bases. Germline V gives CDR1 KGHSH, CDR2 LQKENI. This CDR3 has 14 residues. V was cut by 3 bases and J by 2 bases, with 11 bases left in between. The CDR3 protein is CASSPSTGTYEQYV. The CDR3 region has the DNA TGTGCCAGCTCACCTTCAACAGGGACCTACGAGCAGTACGTC.

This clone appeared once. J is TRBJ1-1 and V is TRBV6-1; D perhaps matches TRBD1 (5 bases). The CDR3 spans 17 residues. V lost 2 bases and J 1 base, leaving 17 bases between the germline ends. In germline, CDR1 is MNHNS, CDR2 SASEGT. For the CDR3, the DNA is TGTGCCAGCAGTGAACCAGCCATATGGGGACCGAACACTGAAGCTTTCTTT. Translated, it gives CASSEPAIWGPNTEAFF.

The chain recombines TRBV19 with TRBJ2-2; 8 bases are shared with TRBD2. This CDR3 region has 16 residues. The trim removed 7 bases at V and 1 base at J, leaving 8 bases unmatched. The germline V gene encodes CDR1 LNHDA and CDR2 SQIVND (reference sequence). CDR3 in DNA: TGTGCCAGTAAGGGGGGGCTAGCGGGGAACACCGGGGAGCTGTTTTTT. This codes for CASKGGLAGNTGELFF.

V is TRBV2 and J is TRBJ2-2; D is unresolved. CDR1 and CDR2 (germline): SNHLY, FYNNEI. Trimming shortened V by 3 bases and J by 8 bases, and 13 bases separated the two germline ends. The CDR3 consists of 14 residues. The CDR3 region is CASSDESGIGELFF. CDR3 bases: TGTGCCAGCAGTGACGAATCTGGGATTGGGGAGCTGTTTTTT.